This section outlines one T cell receptor (beta chain) sequence together with its context. Antigen: not known. The CDR3 sequence is 13 residues long. Germline V gives CDR1 MNHEY, CDR2 SMNVEV (reference sequence). V dropped 6 bases and J dropped 6 bases, with 14 bases sitting between them. The data were taken from a study of Ad26.COV2.S vaccination and SARS-CoV-2 variants. Clones were sequenced by immunoSEQ multiplex PCR, and TCRdb holds only the in-frame ones, with some missing. The data hold under 400,000 clones, with about nine tenths observed a single time. Treatment defined: 19 received Ad26.COV2.S at low or high dose, single or two shots; about 5 received placebo; per-sample allocation not given. Sampling occurred on day 63 after the first vaccine or placebo injection. The donor was a Boston adult aged 18-55 years. Findings and caveats of the study: In vaccinated individuals, spike-specific CD8+ and CD4+ T cell responses reportedly displayed substantial breadth. Recipients of either vaccine or placebo displayed similar breadth of non-spike TCRs. Recipients given vaccine exceeded placebo recipients in spike-specific TCR breadth.

The sequence derives from a person aged 18-60 years who received the Ad26.COV2.S COVID-19 vaccine or a placebo. This chain joins TRBV27 and TRBJ1-1; a weak D match, TRBD1 (6 bases). This specimen was peripheral blood, taken in a trial of Ad26.COV2.S vaccine versus placebo. In DNA form, the CDR3 reads TGTGCCAGCAGGTATACAGGGTTCGCTGAAGCTTTCTTT. This sequence encodes CASRYTGFAEAFF.